Reported below is one T cell receptor (beta chain). What this receptor recognizes is not known. Within one base of it there is no much larger clone, and no base qualities were kept. This record comes from a study of shared clonotypes between healthy human individuals (dated by TCRdb to between 2020 and 2021). In terms of the full investigation: A couple of women and a few men aged 18 to 49 years were included in the cohort. Different laboratories and diverse techniques were used to prepare libraries and sequence TCR repertoires, to increase sequencing depth and limit assay-specific biases. Blood TCR repertoires of about five healthy adults were deeply sequenced to estimate repertoire size and the extent of clonotype sharing between individuals. Between about 0.9 and 10 billion PBMCs per donor were obtained by leukapheresis. Beyond this particular receptor, the publication reports: Sampling was restricted to blood, and TCR repertoires in tissue are likely to differ from TCR repertoires in blood. Based on pairwise subsampling, the degree of clonotype sharing among donors was expected to be affected by sequencing depth. Because the study included only a small number of donors, the genetic and exposure-history diversity represented was limited.

The germline V gene encodes CDR1 SGHRS and CDR2 YFSETQ. The CDR3 covers 16 residues, taking in both the cysteine and the phenylalanine. Only the CDR3 DNA is retained, 48 bases long and in frame from the first base. V loses 3 bases, J loses 0 bases, and the germline ends lie 14 bases apart. The donors were healthy, HIV-negative adults who had no recently reported acute infections or vaccinations. Every donor was a Caucasian adult residing in Nashville, Tennessee, USA. For unsorted samples, about 90 million PBMCs were counted and genomic DNA was extracted with the QIAamp DNA Blood Mini kit. Blood was collected by leukapheresis, and PBMCs were isolated by Ficoll-Histopaque density gradient centrifugation and then cryopreserved in liquid nitrogen vapor phase. Using the deep immunoSEQ assay, multiplex PCR amplified TCR CDR3 regions from genomic DNA. For each cell subset, the extracted genomic DNA was distributed evenly across all wells of several immunoSEQ 96-well plates, and each plate served as one replicate. Each replicate PCR for unsorted PBMC received about 310 ng genomic DNA, equal to 25,000 to 30,000 T cell genomes. Ten immunoSEQ deep assay plates were used to sequence the unsorted PBMC genomic DNA. The purified libraries were quantified using a Qubit 3.0 fluorometer, sized with a Bioanalyzer 2100, and then quantified again using the KAPA Library Quantification kit. A separate single-read 150-cycle Illumina NextSeq 550 flow cell was used to sequence each immunoSEQ 96-well plate. As for the authors' bioinformatics: Because the immunoSEQ output held only junctional sequences and lacked quality scores, the filtering could not match the filtering applied to full-length reads. To assign V/J genes and CDR3, sequences were annotated against IMGT germline references using PyIR, a Python wrapper for IgBLAST v1.9. Reads were filtered out if the reads had weak V/J assignments (E-value above 1e-6), no CDR3, stop codons, out-of-frame junctions, or ambiguous translated residues. V3J clonotypes were defined by identical inferred V gene, J gene, and CDR3 amino acid sequence. To compute the percentage overlap between repertoires, the number of shared unique clonotypes was divided by the size of the smaller repertoire. Repertoire richness was assessed with RTK rarefaction, the Chao1 estimator, and Recon v2.1 estimates of unobserved clonotypes. Here the immuneACCESS table is served through TCRdb, limited to in-frame sequences with V and J called. Missing clones are a known gap in these copies; in checked studies unresolved V genes cover under half, and the rest lacks a known reason. V and J calls and clone size follow that table, whereas D and trimming were derived from the DNA. This sample has fewer than 600,000 clones in its table, and 79% of those were observed once. The top ten hold 10% to 15% of the sample.

Sequenced material: PBMCs. Here the chain combines TRBV5-1 and TRBJ2-3; possibly the D gene is TRBD2, per 6 matching bases. The TCR comes from a woman between 40 and 50 years old in good health. Some clones in this sample may be carry-over from other donors' samples. The CDR3 region: CASSSQGDSSTDTQYF. The nucleotide sequence is given as TGCGCCAGCAGCTCACAAGGGGACTCTAGCACAGATACGCAGTATTTT.